The rows below give T cell receptor beta chains drawn from one sample of a study of T cell responses to AZD1222 COVID-19 vaccine. Using immunoSEQ multiplex PCR, the repertoire was profiled, and TCRdb retains in-frame clones only, with some absent. The repertoire holds under 140,000 clones, with 70% to 90% as singletons. The sequences come from peripheral blood, collected 28 days after the second AZD1222 dose. These receptors were taken from an adult who received the AZD1222 COVID-19 vaccine. The CDR3 runs from the conserved cysteine through the conserved F or W.

cdr3_length v_call cdr3_aa
16 TRBV5-1 CASSLDVTAPYGIQYF
14 TRBV24-1 CATSDLHRGETQYF
11 TRBV5-6 CASSQYNEQFF
13 TRBV19 CASSIGTVGELFF
13 TRBV11-2 CASLLTGGGGYTF
15 TRBV28 CASSLYRKTNEKLFF
12 TRBV19 CASSLQGNIQYF
13 TRBV5-4 CASSLTANTEAFF
15 TRBV6-5 CASSYFTGSDSPLHF
14 TRBV7-9 CASSFTATLYGYTF
16 TRBV28 CASSLTPGRATDTQYF
13 TRBV27 CASSLNWVTEAFF
14 TRBV5-1 CASSAGQGTDGYTF
14 TRBV11-3 CASSSGLLGDTQYF
17 TRBV11-2 CASSSRGQGLVRNIQYF
13 TRBV6-5 CASSSDRNQPQHF
15 TRBV5-4 CASSLGRGSSYEQYF
15 TRBV6-4 CASSPHAGVDTEAFF
15 TRBV7-9 CASSPPGGPSYEQYF
16 TRBV28 CASRLLISGGTGELFF
13 TRBV14 CASSQGLNYGYTF
13 TRBV9 CASSETPTYEQYF
16 TRBV6-5 CASSYSIKRPTDTQYF
16 TRBV6-6 CASSYRQGANNQPQHF
14 TRBV5-1 CASSLGIAGNTIYF
14 TRBV9 CASSLSGQGEKLFF
15 TRBV18 CASSPGLIGDNEQFF
13 TRBV5-1 CASSVDVDYGYTF